This T cell receptor beta chain was sequenced in a study of T-cell memory formation after mild COVID-19. The overall study: The TCR clusters were mostly specific to one donor.

The V and J ends lost 4 bases and 7 bases, in that order; junction bases with no gene match: 7. This CDR3 comprises 17 residues. The germline CDR1 and CDR2 sequences are SNHLY and FYNNEI. Points from the study as a whole: Still unconfirmed is whether the second-wave clones peaking on day 37 recognized SARS-CoV-2. Of the contracting clones, CD4+ ones lay mainly in CM and EM, and CD8+ ones in EMRA.

Sample barcodes and UMIs were carried by the TCR alpha and TCR beta cDNA libraries that 5'RACE generated with constant-segment primers. One entry per CDR3 protein, called by TCRdb with MiXCR from the 5' RACE reads. Among hundreds of thousands of distinct CDR3 sequences listed, roughly 21% were seen once. With respect to this clonotype: Its target is unknown.

The origin of this receptor is an adult woman who had mild COVID-19 (a few samples of this study predate the infection). Cell type and time point are not known. This chain links TRBV2 with TRBJ2-1; 16 bases agree with TRBD2. Sequenced input: PBMCs or a T cell subset sorted from them (not recorded which). The CDR3 is CASSAGTSGRARNEQFF. CDR3 DNA: TGTGCCAGCAGTGCCGGGACTAGCGGGAGGGCCAGAAATGAGCAGTTCTTC.